A single sample gave rise to the 17 T cell receptor beta chains below, sequenced in a study of blood T cell repertoires in COVID-19. The data were produced by immunoSEQ multiplex PCR, yet TCRdb's version contains in-frame clones alone and is incomplete. The sample has more than 90,000 clones, around 80% seen once. The material sequenced was peripheral blood. Source of these receptors: a human donor in a cohort sampled during active COVID-19.

In regard to this clone: This sample also contains other DNA sequences that code for the same CDR3. This chain uses TRBV5-1 with TRBJ2-7; 9 bases fit TRBD1. Germline V gene sequence: CDR1 SGHRS, CDR2 YFSETQ. The CDR3 length is 13 residues. Trimming cost V 4 bases and J 3 bases; bases outside gene matches: 2. The CDR3 sequence: CASSRQGDYEQYF. As DNA, the CDR3 is TGCGCCAGCAGCCGACAGGGGGACTACGAGCAGTACTTC.

The J gene is TRBJ1-2, the V gene TRBV20-1; weak D call: TRBD1 (5 bases). The CDR3 extends over 13 amino acids. The germline CDR1 and CDR2 sequences are DFQATT and SNEGSKA (reference sequence). Trimming pared 3 bases from V and 5 bases from J, leaving 13 bases between. The CDR3 coding sequence is TGCAGTGCTAGTCAGGGTATCGGTTATGGCTACACCTTC. As protein: CSASQGIGYGYTF.

The V call is TRBV25-1, the J call TRBJ2-1; the D gene is possibly TRBD2 (6 bases). V was cut by 7 bases and J by 4 bases, with 20 bases left in between. CDR1 and CDR2 (germline): MGHDK, SYGVNS. The CDR3 has 16 amino acids. CDR3 amino acids: CASTSSIRDSYNEQFF. The DNA of the CDR3 is TGTGCCAGCACAAGTTCTATCCGGGACTCGTACAATGAGCAGTTCTTC.

This sequence joins TRBV28 and TRBJ1-2; tentatively, D is TRBD1 (5 bases). V lost 8 bases and J 8 bases, leaving 18 bases between the germline ends. This CDR3 region has 13 residues. Germline lookup yields CDR1 MDHEN and CDR2 SYDVKM. The CDR3 here is CASRIGQATGYTF. The DNA for the CDR3 is TGTGCCAGCCGTATCGGACAAGCCACGGGCTACACCTTC.

The chain is built from TRBV6-4 and TRBJ1-6, with TRBD1 identical over 9 bases. The V gene end was trimmed by 6 bases and the J gene end by 7 bases; junction bases not matched to a gene: 4. Germline values: CDR1 MRHNA, CDR2 SNTAGT. The CDR3 sequence is 14 residues long. The chain's CDR3 is CASSKQGANSPLHF. CDR3 bases: TGTGCCAGCAGCAAACAGGGGGCAAATTCACCCCTCCACTTT.

This clone was counted between two and nine times. The chain carries TRBV7-3 and TRBJ2-2; a weak D match, TRBD2 (6 bases). The CDR3 runs 16 residues. The germline V and J ends were trimmed by 0 bases and 2 bases, with 10 bases remaining between them. The germline V gene has CDR1 SGHTA and CDR2 FQGTGA. The CDR3 is CASSLTSGSNTGELFF. The CDR3 coding sequence is TGTGCCAGCAGCTTAACGTCCGGGAGCAACACCGGGGAGCTGTTTTTT.

The chain couples TRBV5-6 to TRBJ1-5; the match to TRBD1 covers 7 bases. This CDR3 region has 14 residues. CDR1 and CDR2 from the germline V gene are SGHDT and YYEEEE. After removal of 3 bases from V and 6 bases from J, the junction contained 6 bases not matched to a gene. The DNA of the CDR3 is TGTGCCAGCAGCTCTCAGACAGGGACTCAGCCCCAGCATTTT. Residues: CASSSQTGTQPQHF.

In this sample, this clone turned up a few times. The chain has TRBV27 and TRBJ1-4; a weak D match, TRBD1 (6 bases). Trimming cost V 3 bases and J 8 bases, with 13 bases left between them. Per germline, CDR1 MNHEY and CDR2 SMNVEV (reference sequence). The CDR3 extends over 14 amino acids. CDR3 amino acids: CASSFTGIREKLFF. The CDR3 nucleotides read TGTGCCAGCAGTTTTACAGGGATTCGGGAAAAACTGTTTTTT.

Only one count was recorded for this clone. The V gene is TRBV10-1, the J gene TRBJ1-1; 7 bases map to TRBD1. The CDR3 has 13 amino acids. The germline gives CDR1 WNHNN, CDR2 SYGVQD (reference sequence). V shed 10 bases and J 2 bases; nucleotides not matched to a gene: 7. The CDR3 is CATKRGLNTEAFF. The CDR3 bases are TGCGCCACCAAGAGGGGGCTAAACACTGAAGCTTTCTTT.

The CDR3 is CASRKTGTGVNTKETQYF. DNA for the CDR3: TGTGCCAGTAGAAAAACCGGGACAGGAGTTAATACTAAAGAGACCCAGTACTTC. The chain uses TRBV19 and TRBJ2-5; TRBD1 agrees at 8 bases. V dropped 6 bases and J dropped 3; count of bases not matched to a gene: 18. The CDR3 has 18 residues. The germline V gene has CDR1 LNHDA and CDR2 SQIVND (reference sequence).

The chain is built from TRBV27 and TRBJ1-1; D is possibly TRBD1 (6 bases). V was clipped by 2 bases and J by 1 base, with 11 bases between them. This CDR3 region has 15 residues. Germline V gene sequence: CDR1 MNHEY, CDR2 SMNVEV (reference sequence). CDR3 residues: CASSLAGAQNTEAFF. For the CDR3, the DNA is TGTGCCAGCAGTTTAGCAGGGGCGCAGAACACTGAAGCTTTCTTT.

The genes are TRBV10-3 and TRBJ2-7; TRBD2 aligns across 9 bases. The CDR3 has 15 residues. Germline V gives CDR1 ENHRY, CDR2 SYGVKD. With 2 bases clipped from V and 4 bases from J, the junction kept 6 bases outside the gene matches. CDR3 amino acids: CAISEGLALQYEQYF. The CDR3 DNA is TGTGCCATCAGTGAGGGACTAGCGCTGCAGTACGAGCAGTACTTC.

This chain joins TRBV6-7 and TRBJ1-5; D unclear. TRBV6-7 is annotated as an ORF whose role is uncertain. Trimming took off 6 bases at V and 2 bases at J, with 29 bases between the two ends. The CDR3 runs to 20 residues. The CDR3: CASRYPKAGLLVHGNQPQHF. CDR3 DNA: TGTGCCAGCAGATACCCGAAGGCAGGCCTACTAGTTCATGGCAATCAGCCCCAGCATTTT.

The chain has TRBV7-8 and TRBJ2-2; TRBD1 aligns across 7 bases. Germline assignment: CDR1 SGHVS and CDR2 FQNEAQ. After removal of 4 bases from V and 0 bases from J, the junction contained 11 bases not matched to a gene. The CDR3 loop spans 18 amino acids. CDR3 coding DNA: TGTGCCAGCAGCTCTCCACCAGGGGGTGTCGCGAACACCGGGGAGCTGTTTTTT. Translated: CASSSPPGGVANTGELFF.

The J gene is TRBJ1-2, the V gene TRBV24-1; 8 nucleotides align to TRBD1. With 4 bases clipped from V and 8 bases from J, the junction kept 8 bases outside the gene matches. Germline V CDR1 and CDR2: KGHDR, SFDVKD. The CDR3 contains 14 residues. The CDR3 region is CATSESYRGGGYTF. For the CDR3, the DNA is TGTGCCACCAGTGAATCTTACAGGGGGGGCGGCTACACCTTC.

The chain couples TRBV4-2 to TRBJ1-1; D may be TRBD1 (6 bases). The CDR3 loop spans 14 amino acids. With 5 bases removed from V and 2 bases from J, the gap between germline ends came to 12 bases. The germline V gene encodes CDR1 LGHNA and CDR2 YNFKEQ. DNA of the CDR3: TGTGCCAGCAGCGGACAGCTTCTAAACACTGAAGCTTTCTTT. Translating gives CASSGQLLNTEAFF.

The gene calls are TRBV7-9 and TRBJ2-1; 14 bases map to TRBD2. Per the germline V gene, CDR1 is SEHNR and CDR2 is FQNEAQ (reference sequence). CDR3 size: 19 residues. J gave up 0 bases and V 1 base, and 5 bases lay outside the gene matches. For the CDR3, the DNA is TGTGCCAGCAGCTTAGGACTAGCGGGGGGGAGGAGCTCCTACAATGAGCAGTTCTTC. It codes for CASSLGLAGGRSSYNEQFF.